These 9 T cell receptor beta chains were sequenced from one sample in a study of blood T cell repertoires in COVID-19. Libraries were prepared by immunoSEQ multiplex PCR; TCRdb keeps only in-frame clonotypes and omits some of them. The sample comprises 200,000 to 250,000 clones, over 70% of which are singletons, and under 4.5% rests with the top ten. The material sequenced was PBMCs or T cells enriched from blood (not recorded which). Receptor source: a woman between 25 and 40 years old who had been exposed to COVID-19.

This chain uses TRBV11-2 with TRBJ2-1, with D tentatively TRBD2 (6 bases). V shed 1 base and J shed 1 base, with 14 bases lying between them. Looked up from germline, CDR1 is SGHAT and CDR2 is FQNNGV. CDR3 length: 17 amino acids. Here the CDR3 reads CASSLVSSGISYNEQFF. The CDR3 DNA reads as TGTGCCAGCAGCTTAGTTAGTAGCGGAATATCCTACAATGAGCAGTTCTTC.

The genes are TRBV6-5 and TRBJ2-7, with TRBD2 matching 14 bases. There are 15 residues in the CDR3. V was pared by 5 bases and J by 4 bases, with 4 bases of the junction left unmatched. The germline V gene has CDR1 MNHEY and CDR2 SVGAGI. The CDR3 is CASSRGTSGSYEQYF. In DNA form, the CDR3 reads TGTGCCAGCAGTCGAGGGACTAGCGGGAGTTACGAGCAGTACTTC.

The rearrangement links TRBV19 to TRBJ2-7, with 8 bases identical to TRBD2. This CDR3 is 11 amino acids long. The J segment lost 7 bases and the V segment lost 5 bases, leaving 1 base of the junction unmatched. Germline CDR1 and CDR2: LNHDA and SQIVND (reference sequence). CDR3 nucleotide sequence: TGTGCCAGTAGTCTAGCGGGTGAGCAGTACTTC. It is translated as CASSLAGEQYF.

The CDR3 reads CASTLAGGTYEQYF. The CDR3 coding sequence is TGTGCCAGCACTTTAGCGGGGGGGACCTACGAGCAGTACTTC. The chain employs TRBV6-5 and TRBJ2-7; 11 positions agree with TRBD2. The J segment lost 2 bases and the V segment lost 7 bases, leaving 4 bases of the junction unmatched. Looked up from germline, CDR1 is MNHEY and CDR2 is SVGAGI. CDR3 size: 14 residues.

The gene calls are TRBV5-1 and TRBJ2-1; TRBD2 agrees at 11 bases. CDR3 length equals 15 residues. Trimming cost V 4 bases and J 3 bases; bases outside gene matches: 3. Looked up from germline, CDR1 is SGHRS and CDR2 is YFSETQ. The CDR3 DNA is TGCGCCAGCAGCACCGGGACTAGCGGCTACAATGAGCAGTTCTTC. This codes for CASSTGTSGYNEQFF.

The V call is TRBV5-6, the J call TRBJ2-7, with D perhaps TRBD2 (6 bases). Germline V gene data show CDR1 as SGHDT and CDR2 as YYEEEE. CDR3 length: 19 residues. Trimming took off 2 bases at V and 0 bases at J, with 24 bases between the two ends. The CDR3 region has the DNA TGTGCCAGCAGCTTTATCGTCGCTCAGATGGAGGGGACCTCCTACGAGCAGTACTTC. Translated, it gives CASSFIVAQMEGTSYEQYF.

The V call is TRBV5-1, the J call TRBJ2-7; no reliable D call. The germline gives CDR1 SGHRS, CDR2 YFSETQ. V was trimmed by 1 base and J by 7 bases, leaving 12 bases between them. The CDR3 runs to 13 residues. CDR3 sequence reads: CASSLYGSGEQYF. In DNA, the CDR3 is TGCGCCAGCAGCTTGTACGGTTCGGGTGAGCAGTACTTC.

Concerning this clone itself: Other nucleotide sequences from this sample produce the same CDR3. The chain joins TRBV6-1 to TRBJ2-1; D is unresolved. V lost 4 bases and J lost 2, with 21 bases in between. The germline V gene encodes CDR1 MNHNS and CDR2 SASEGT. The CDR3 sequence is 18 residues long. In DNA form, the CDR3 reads TGTGCCAGCAGTGGACATGGCGTTAGGCAAAGAACCTACAATGAGCAGTTCTTC. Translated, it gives CASSGHGVRQRTYNEQFF.

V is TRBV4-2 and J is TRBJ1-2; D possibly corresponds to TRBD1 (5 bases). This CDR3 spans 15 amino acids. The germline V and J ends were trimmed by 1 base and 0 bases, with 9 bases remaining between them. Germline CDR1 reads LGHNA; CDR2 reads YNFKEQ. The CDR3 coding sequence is TGTGCCAGCAGCCAAGGGACACGGTCTAACTATGGCTACACCTTC. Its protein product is CASSQGTRSNYGYTF.